The TCR beta chain described here comes from a study of long-term antiretroviral therapy in people with HIV. Findings and limits, study-wide: The study collected no data on ART adherence, viral resistance or therapy changes. Dating from the mid-2000s to the late 2010s, the blood was possibly obtained under older ART regimens. The study found narrower CDR3 length ranges in HIV repertoires than in controls.

Remarks on this clone: Its antigen is not identified.

Per donor, at least one pre-ART and at least two post-ART PBMC samples were obtained. A v3.0 immunoSEQ assay was performed at survey level. The method was immunoSEQ multiplex PCR; TCRdb's version includes in-frame clones alone and lacks a portion of them. Of about 35,000 clones listed, over 65% are singletons. V was trimmed by 5 bases and J by 3 bases, leaving 8 bases between them. The CDR3 is made up of 13 amino acids. Germline CDR1 is SGHRS and CDR2 is YFSETQ. This sequence joins TRBV5-1 and TRBJ2-2; D may be TRBD2 (5 bases). This TCR derives from a woman in her forties or fifties with HIV. The sample here was unsorted PBMCs, taken 2 years after starting antiretroviral therapy. CDR3 in DNA: TGCGCCAGCAGTAACGGGGACACCGGGGAGCTGTTTTTT. Amino acids: CASSNGDTGELFF.